This T cell receptor (beta chain) was recorded in a study of OX40 agonist ivuxolimab in advanced cancers. Here immunoSEQ multiplex PCR was the method, and the copy in TCRdb shows in-frame clones only, minus some. The sample yields about 78,000 clones, about four fifths seen once. Germline assignment: CDR1 SNHLY and CDR2 FYNNEI. The CDR3 extends over 11 amino acids. The V and J ends lost 7 bases and 6 bases respectively, with 7 bases between them. The source material was CD4+ or CD8+ T cells sorted from blood, sampled in a trial of the OX40 agonist ivuxolimab. The chain combines TRBV2 with TRBJ2-1; no firm D call. The receptor comes from an adult with an advanced solid tumor such as melanoma, head and neck, liver or kidney cancer. Here the CDR3 reads CASNRRNEQFF. The CDR3 DNA reads as TGTGCCAGCAATAGACGCAATGAGCAGTTCTTC.